The text below deals with one T cell receptor (beta chain). The sample comes from a study of cytotoxic CD8 clonotypes in ibrutinib-treated CLL. After removal of 3 bases from V and 0 bases from J, the junction contained 4 bases not matched to a gene. Per germline, CDR1 MGHRA and CDR2 YSYEKL. The CDR3 has 16 residues. Some clones are missing from TCRdb's copy, which holds only in-frame ones; the method was immunoSEQ multiplex PCR. Among 300,000 or so clones, under 70% were seen once, and the ten largest hold just under 6.5%. The TCR was taken from a human donor with chronic lymphocytic leukemia. Sequencing was performed on PBMCs, taken after 36 months of ibrutinib treatment. The rearrangement links TRBV4-1 to TRBJ2-4; 8 nucleotides line up with TRBD1. The CDR3 region is CASSQDRVLAKNIQYF. CDR3 DNA: TGCGCCAGCAGCCAGGACAGGGTCCTAGCCAAAAACATTCAGTACTTC.